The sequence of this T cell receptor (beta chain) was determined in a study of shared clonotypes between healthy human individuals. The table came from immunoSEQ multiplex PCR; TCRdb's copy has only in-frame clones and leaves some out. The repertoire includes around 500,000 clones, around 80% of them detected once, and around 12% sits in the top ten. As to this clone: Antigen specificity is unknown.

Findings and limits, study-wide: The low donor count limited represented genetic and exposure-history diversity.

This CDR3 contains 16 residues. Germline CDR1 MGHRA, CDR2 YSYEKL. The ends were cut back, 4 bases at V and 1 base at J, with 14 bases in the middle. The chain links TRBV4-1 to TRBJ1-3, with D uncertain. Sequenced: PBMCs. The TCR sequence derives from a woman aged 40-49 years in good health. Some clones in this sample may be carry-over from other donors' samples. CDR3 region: CASSPGVAYSGNTIYF. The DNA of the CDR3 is TGCGCCAGCAGCCCCGGAGTAGCCTATTCTGGAAACACCATATATTTT.